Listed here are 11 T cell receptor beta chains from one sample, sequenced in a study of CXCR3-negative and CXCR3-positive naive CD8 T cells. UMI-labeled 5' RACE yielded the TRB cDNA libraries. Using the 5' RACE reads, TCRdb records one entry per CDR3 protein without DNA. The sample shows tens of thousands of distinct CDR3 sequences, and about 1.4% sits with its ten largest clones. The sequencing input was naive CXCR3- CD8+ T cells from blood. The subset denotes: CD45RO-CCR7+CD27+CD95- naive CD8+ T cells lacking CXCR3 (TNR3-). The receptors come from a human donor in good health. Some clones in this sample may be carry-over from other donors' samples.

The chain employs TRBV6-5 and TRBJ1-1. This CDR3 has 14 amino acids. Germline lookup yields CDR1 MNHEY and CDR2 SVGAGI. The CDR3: CASSYSKSDTEAFF.

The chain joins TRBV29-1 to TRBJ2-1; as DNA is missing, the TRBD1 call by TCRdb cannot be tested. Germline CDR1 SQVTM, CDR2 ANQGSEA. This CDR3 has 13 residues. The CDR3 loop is CSVETGFHNEQFF.

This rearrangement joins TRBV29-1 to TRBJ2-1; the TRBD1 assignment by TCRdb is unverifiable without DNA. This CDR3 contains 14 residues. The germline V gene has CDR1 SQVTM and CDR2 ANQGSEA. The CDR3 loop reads CSATGTGSKGEQFF.

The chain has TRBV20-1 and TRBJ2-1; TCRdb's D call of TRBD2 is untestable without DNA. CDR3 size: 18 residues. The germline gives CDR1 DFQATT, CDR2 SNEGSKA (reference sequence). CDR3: CSARRGGTSGGNYNEQFF.

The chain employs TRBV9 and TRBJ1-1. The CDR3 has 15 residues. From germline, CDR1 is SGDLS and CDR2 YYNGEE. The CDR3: CASSVDPGTNTEAFF.

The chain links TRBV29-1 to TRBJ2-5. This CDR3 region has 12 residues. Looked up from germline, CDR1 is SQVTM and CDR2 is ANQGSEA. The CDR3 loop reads CSVVLDQGTQYF. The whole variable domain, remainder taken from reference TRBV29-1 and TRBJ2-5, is SAVISQKPSRDICQRGTSLTIQCQVDSQVTMMFWYRQQPGQSLTLIATANQGSEATYESGFVIDKFPISRPNLTFSTLTVSNMSPEDSSIYLCSVVLDQGTQYFGPGTRLLVL.

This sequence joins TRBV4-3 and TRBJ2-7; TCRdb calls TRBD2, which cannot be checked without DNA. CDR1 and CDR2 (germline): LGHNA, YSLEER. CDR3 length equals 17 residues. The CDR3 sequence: CASSQDSLAGGNYEQYF.

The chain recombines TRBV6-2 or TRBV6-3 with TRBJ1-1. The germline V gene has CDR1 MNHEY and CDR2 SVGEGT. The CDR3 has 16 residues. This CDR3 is CASGGWRDLVNTEAFF.

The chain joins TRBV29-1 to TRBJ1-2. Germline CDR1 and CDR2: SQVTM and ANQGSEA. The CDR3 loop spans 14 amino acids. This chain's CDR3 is CSVHQERAGYGYTF.

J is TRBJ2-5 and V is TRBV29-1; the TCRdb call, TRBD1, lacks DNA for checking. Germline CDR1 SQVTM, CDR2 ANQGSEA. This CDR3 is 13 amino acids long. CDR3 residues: CSIDRDVQETQYF.

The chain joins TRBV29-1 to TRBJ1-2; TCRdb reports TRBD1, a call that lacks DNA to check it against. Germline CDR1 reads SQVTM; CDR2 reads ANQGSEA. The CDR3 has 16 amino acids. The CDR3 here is CSVEGFLGAHNYGYTF. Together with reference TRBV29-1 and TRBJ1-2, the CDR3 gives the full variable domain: SAVISQKPSRDICQRGTSLTIQCQVDSQVTMMFWYRQQPGQSLTLIATANQGSEATYESGFVIDKFPISRPNLTFSTLTVSNMSPEDSSIYLCSVEGFLGAHNYGYTFGSGTRLTVV.